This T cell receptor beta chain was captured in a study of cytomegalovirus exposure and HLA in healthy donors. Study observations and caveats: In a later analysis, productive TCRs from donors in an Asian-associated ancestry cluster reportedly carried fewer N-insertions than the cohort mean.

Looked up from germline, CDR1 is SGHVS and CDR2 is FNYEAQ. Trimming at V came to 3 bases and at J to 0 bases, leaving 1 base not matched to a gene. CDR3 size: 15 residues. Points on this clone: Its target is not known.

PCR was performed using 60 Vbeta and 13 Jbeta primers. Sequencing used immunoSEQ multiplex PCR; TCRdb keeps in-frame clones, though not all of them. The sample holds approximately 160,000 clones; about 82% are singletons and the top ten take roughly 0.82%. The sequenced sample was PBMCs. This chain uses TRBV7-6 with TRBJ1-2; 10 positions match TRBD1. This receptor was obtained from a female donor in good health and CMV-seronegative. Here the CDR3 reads CASSLGTGANYGYTF. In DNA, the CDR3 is TGTGCCAGCAGCTTGGGGACAGGGGCTAACTATGGCTACACCTTC.